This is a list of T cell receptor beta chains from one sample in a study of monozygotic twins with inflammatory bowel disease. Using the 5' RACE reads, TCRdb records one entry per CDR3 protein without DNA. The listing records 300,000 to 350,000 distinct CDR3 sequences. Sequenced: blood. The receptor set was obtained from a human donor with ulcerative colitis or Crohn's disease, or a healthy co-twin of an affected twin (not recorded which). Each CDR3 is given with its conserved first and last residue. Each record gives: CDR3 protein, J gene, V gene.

CASGVGTYNSPLHF | TRBJ1-6 | TRBV27
CASSSAVGTEAFF | TRBJ1-1 | TRBV5-1
CATSSGQRKEQYF | TRBJ2-7 | TRBV15
CSVRGGNEQFF | TRBJ2-1 | TRBV29-1
CSGHNLGEAGWADIQYF | TRBJ2-4 | TRBV20-1
CASSLAMDQETQYF | TRBJ2-5 | TRBV5-6
CATSRGGTFSETQYF | TRBJ2-5 | TRBV15
CASSLDRAQMNTEAFF | TRBJ1-1 | TRBV4-3
CAGSSLTGNTEAFF | TRBJ1-1 | TRBV11-2
CAAVGEGDNEQFF | TRBJ2-1 | TRBV10-3
CASRLVGELFF | TRBJ2-2 | TRBV12-3/TRBV12-4
CASRGAGLTDTQYF | TRBJ2-3 | TRBV2
CASSREGTRSYNSPLHF | TRBJ1-6 | TRBV27
CASVRFRDKGNTIYF | TRBJ1-3 | TRBV4-1
CSAFSGTPSYEQYF | TRBJ2-7 | TRBV20-1
CAIRNRSEKLFF | TRBJ1-4 | TRBV10-3
CASSLTVGTVDEKLFF | TRBJ1-4 | TRBV5-1
CAISESTGRGGQDTQYF | TRBJ2-3 | TRBV10-3
CATSRSSDRGTQYF | TRBJ2-5 | TRBV15
CASSDLTGRNTEAFF | TRBJ1-1 | TRBV5-4
CASSPGQRPKETQYF | TRBJ2-5 | TRBV23-1
CASSQSVQILSGNTIYF | TRBJ1-3 | TRBV4-1